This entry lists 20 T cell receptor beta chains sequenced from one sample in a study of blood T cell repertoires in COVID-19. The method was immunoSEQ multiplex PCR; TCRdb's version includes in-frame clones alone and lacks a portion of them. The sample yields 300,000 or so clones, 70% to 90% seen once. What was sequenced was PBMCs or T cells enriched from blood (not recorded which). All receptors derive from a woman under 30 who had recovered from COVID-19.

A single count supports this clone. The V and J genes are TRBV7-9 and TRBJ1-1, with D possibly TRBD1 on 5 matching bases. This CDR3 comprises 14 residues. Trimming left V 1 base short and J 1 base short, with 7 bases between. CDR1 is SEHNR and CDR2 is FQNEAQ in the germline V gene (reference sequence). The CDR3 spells CASSLVQGNTEAFF. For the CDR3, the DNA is TGTGCCAGCAGCTTAGTCCAGGGGAACACTGAAGCTTTCTTT.

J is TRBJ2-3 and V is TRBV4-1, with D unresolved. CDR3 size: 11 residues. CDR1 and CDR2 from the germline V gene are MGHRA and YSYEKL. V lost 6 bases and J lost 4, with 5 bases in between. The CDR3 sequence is CASSEADTQYF. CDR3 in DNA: TGCGCCAGCAGTGAGGCAGATACGCAGTATTTT.

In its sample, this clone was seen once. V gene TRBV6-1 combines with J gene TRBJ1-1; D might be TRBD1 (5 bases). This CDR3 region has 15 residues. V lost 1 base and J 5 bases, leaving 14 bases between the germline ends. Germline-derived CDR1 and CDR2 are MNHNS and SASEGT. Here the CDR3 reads CASSEGPGLTTEAFF. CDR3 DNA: TGTGCCAGCAGTGAAGGTCCAGGGCTGACGACTGAAGCTTTCTTT.

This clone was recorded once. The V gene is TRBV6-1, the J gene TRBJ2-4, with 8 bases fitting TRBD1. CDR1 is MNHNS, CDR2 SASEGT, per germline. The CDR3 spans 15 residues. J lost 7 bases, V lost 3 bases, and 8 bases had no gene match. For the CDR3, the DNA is TGTGCCAGCAGTGACCAGGACAGGGAGGCTAACATTCAGTACTTC. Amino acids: CASSDQDREANIQYF.

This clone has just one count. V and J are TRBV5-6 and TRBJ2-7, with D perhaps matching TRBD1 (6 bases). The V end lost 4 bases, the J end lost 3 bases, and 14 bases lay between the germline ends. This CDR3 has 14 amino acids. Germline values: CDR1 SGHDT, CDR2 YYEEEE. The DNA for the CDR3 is TGTGCCAGCAGCCCCGCAGGGGCCGGCTACGAGCAGTACTTC. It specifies CASSPAGAGYEQYF.

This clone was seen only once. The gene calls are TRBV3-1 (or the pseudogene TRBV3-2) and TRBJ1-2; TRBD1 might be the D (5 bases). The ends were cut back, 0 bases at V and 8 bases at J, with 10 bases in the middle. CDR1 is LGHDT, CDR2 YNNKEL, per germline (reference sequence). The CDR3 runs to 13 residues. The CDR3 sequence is CASSQEGLNGYTF. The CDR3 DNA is TGTGCCAGCAGCCAAGAGGGACTAAACGGCTACACCTTC.

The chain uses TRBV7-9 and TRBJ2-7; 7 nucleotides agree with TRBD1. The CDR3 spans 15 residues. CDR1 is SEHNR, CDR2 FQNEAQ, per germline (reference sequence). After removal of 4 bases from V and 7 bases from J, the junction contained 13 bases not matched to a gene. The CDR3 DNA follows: TGTGCCAGCAGCTCACGGACAGGCGAAGGGTTTGAGCAGTACTTC. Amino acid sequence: CASSSRTGEGFEQYF.

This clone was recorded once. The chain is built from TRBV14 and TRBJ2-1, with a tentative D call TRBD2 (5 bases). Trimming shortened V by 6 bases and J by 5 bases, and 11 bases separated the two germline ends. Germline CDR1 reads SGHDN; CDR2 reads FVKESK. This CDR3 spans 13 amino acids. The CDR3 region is CASRGVLDNEQFF. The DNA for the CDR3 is TGTGCCAGCAGGGGAGTATTAGACAATGAGCAGTTCTTC.

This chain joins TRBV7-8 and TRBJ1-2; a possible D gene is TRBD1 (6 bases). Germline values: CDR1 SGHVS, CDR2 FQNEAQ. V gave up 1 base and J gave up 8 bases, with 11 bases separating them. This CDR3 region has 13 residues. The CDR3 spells CASSLDAGVGYTF. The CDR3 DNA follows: TGTGCCAGCAGCTTAGATGCAGGGGTGGGCTACACCTTC.

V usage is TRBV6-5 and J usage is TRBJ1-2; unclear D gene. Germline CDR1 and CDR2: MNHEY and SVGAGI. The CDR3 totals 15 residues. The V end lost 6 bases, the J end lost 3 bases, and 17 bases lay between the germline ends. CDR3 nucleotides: TGTGCCAGCAGCCGATCGGAAGGGAGGGACTATGGCTACACCTTC. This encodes CASSRSEGRDYGYTF.

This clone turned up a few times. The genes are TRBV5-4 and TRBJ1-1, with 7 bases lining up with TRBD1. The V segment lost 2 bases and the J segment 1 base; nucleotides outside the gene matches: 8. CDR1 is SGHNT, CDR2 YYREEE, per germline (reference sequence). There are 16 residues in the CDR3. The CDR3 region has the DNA TGTGCCAGCAGCTTCGAACAGACAGGGAGGAACACTGAAGCTTTCTTT. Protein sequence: CASSFEQTGRNTEAFF.

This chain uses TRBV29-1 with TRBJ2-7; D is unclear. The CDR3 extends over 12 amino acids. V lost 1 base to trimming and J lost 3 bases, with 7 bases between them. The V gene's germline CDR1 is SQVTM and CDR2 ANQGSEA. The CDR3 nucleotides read TGCAGCGTTGAAGGACTGAACTACGAGCAGTACTTC. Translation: CSVEGLNYEQYF.

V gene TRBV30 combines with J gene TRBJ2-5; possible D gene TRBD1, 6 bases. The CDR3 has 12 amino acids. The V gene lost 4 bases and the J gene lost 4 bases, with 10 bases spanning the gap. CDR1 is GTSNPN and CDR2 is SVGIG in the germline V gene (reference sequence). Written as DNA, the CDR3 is TGTGCCTGGACGGACAGCCCAGAGACCCAGTACTTC. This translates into CAWTDSPETQYF.

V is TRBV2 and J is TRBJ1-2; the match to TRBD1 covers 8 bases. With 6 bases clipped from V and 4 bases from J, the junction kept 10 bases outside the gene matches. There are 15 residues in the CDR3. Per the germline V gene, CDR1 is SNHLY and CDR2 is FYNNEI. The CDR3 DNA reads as TGTGCCAGCAGACTCCTGACAGGGGTATCCTATGGCTACACCTTC. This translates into CASRLLTGVSYGYTF.

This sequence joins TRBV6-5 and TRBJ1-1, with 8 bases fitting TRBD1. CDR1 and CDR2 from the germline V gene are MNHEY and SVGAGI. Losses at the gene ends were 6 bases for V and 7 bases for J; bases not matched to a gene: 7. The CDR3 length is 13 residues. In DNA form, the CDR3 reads TGTGCCAGCAGCCTCCTACAGGGGGATGAAGCTTTCTTT. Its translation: CASSLLQGDEAFF.

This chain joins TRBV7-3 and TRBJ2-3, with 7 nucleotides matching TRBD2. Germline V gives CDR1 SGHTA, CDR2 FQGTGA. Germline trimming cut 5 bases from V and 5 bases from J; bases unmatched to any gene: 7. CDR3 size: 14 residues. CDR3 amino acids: CASSPAGGRDTQYF. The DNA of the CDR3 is TGTGCCAGCAGCCCCGCCGGGGGGAGAGATACGCAGTATTTT.

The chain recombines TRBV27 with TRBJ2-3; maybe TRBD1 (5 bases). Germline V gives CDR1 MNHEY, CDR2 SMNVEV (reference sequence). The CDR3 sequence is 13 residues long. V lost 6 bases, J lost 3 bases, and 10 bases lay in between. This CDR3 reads CASRDTNTDTQYF. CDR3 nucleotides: TGTGCCAGCAGGGACACTAATACAGATACGCAGTATTTT.

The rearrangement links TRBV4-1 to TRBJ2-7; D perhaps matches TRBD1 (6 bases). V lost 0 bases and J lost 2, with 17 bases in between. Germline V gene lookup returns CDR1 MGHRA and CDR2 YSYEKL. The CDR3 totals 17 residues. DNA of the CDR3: TGCGCCAGCAGCCAAGATAAGTGGGCAGGGGTTACCTACGAGCAGTACTTC. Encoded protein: CASSQDKWAGVTYEQYF.

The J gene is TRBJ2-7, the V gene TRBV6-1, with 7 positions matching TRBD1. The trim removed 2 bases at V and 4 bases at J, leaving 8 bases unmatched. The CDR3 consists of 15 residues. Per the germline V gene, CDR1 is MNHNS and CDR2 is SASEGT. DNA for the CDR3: TGTGCCAGCAGTGAATTTGGAACAGGGGTATACGAGCAGTACTTC. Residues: CASSEFGTGVYEQYF.

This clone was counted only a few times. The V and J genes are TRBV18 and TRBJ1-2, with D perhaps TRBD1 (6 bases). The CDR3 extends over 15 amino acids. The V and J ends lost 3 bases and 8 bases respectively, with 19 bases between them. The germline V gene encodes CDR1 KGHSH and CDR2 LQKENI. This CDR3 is CASSPARPGVRGYTF. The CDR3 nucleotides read TGTGCCAGCTCACCCGCCCGGCCAGGGGTGAGGGGCTACACCTTC.